The TCR beta chain under discussion was sequenced for a study of identifying expanded T cells in peripheral blood (dated 2019 in TCRdb). Regarding the complete study: Four technical replicates, made by sequencing separate aliquots from the same pool of genomic DNA, were compared pairwise.

Based on the germline V gene (reference sequence), the CDR1 and CDR2 sequences are SEHNR and FQNEAQ. CDR3 length: 14 amino acids, cysteine to phenylalanine. This entry keeps only the CDR3 DNA: 42 bases, framed from base 1. The junction shows trimming of 3 bases on V and 2 bases on J, and the gene matches do not reach 3 bases of it. No immune events such as infections were documented for the healthy donors during the collection period. To calibrate time-dependent variance in a beta-binomial model of T-cell clone differential abundance, blood repertoires from healthy donors were used as a training cohort. There were roughly 10 healthy donors in the training cohort, of whom 3 were female and 7 were male. Donor ages ranged from 29 to 64 years, with an average of roughly 40 years. Whole blood, obtained from a commercial supplier, was collected from each healthy donor at three time points spaced approximately two weeks apart. For immunosequencing, genomic DNA was extracted from whole blood that had not been sorted.

TCRbeta CDR3 regions were profiled by bias-controlled multiplex PCR amplification of genomic DNA with the immunoSEQ Assay. As for the original processing: To quantify the absolute abundance of each unique TCRbeta CDR3 region, the sequences were collapsed and filtered. Differential abundance was tested with two models: a binomial (Fisher-equivalent) model and a beta-binomial model that adds time-dependent variance fitted from healthy donors. Clones with fewer than 5 combined templates were excluded, and clones with Benjamini-Hochberg FDR below 0.01 were called differentially abundant. In the beta-binomial model, variance was expressed as a function of the total template count across the two samples, in the form v = (b*log(k)+a)^2. TCRdb retrieved this table from immuneACCESS and kept in-frame rearrangements only. Not all clones are present; in checked studies, unresolved V genes account for under half, and no reason is known for the remainder. V and J calls and clone size follow that table, whereas D and trimming were derived from the DNA. The sample profile shows 100,000 or so clones; about 87% of them were found once. The ten largest clones represent 4.5% to 6.5% of the sample.

General conclusions and limits of the study: The authors expected biological variance in healthy repertoires might increase further over much longer intervals such as months to years. Between technical replicates the binomial model flagged about 1.1 differentially abundant clones, whereas over about two weeks the binomial model flagged about 16.4 and over approximately four weeks approximately 18. Variance in clone template counts between approximately two-week samples significantly increased with total template count across all healthy donors. Across all healthy-donor time intervals, the beta-binomial model significantly lowered both the number of clones called differentially abundant and the false-positive rate.

Note on this clone: Which antigen it targets is not known. No quality values exist for individual bases; no much larger clone is one base distant.

This TCR was sampled from a person aged 18 to 70 in good health. Sequencing was performed on blood. The sequence joins TRBV7-9 to TRBJ2-5, and 7 junction bases match TRBD1. CDR3 reads: CASSFVTGQETQYF. The DNA sequence follows: TGTGCCAGCAGCTTTGTGACAGGGCAAGAGACCCAGTACTTC. The variable domain in full, with residues beyond the CDR3 obtained from the reference TRBV7-9 and TRBJ2-5 genes, is DTGVSQNPRHKITKRGQNVTFRCDPISEHNRLYWYRQTLGQGPEFLTYFQNEAQLEKSRLLSDRFSAERPKGSFSTLEIQRTEQGDSAMYLCASSFVTGQETQYFGPGTRLLVL.